This is a list of T cell receptor beta chains from one sample in a study of long-term antiretroviral therapy in people with HIV. Sequencing was performed with immunoSEQ multiplex PCR; in TCRdb, only in-frame clones are kept and a portion is missing. This table has some 16,000 clones, around 89% appearing once. The sample in question was unsorted PBMCs, obtained 0.7 years before starting antiretroviral therapy. The origin of the receptors is a man aged 45-65 years with HIV. Each CDR3 is given with its conserved first and last residue. The order of the fields is J gene, clone size, D gene, V gene, CDR3 DNA, CDR3 protein. The D gene is left open where the match is weak. Some rows have no size entry. The others give once, few or many, or a class for an expanded clone.

TRBJ2-2	-	-	TRBV9	TGTGCCAGCAGCCCCAGGGTAAACACCGGGGAGCTGTTTTTT	CASSPRVNTGELFF
TRBJ2-2	-	-	TRBV7-7	TGTGCCAGCAGCTTCACGGTGACCGGGGAGCTGTTTTTT	CASSFTVTGELFF
TRBJ2-5	-	-	TRBV27	TGTGCCACCCGGCGGGCGCAGTTAGAGACCCAGTACTTC	CATRRAQLETQYF
TRBJ2-2	-	-	TRBV7-9	TGTGCCAGCAGCTTAAGGGGGGGCACCGGGGAGCTGTTTTTT	CASSLRGGTGELFF
TRBJ2-7	-	TRBD2	TRBV19	TGTGCCAGTAGTATACTAGCGGGGGACTCCTACGAGCAGTACTTC	CASSILAGDSYEQYF
TRBJ1-2	-	TRBD1	TRBV5-6	TGTGCCAGCAGCCCCCGGACAGGGAGGTACTATGGCTACACCTTC	CASSPRTGRYYGYTF
TRBJ1-1	-	TRBD1	TRBV13	TGTGCCAGCAGCCGTAGACAGGGGAGGGACACTGAAGCTTTCTTT	CASSRRQGRDTEAFF
TRBJ1-2	-	-	TRBV29-1	TGCAGCGTTCGATCAGGGGAAACCTATGGCTACACCTTC	CSVRSGETYGYTF
TRBJ1-5	-	-	TRBV30	TGTGCCTGGAGTGTACTGGCAGGCCAGCCCCAGCATTTT	CAWSVLAGQPQHF
TRBJ1-2	-	-	TRBV6-5	TGTGCCAGCAGTTACGGACAGACCGCTAGCTATGGCTACACCTTC	CASSYGQTASYGYTF
TRBJ2-2	-	-	TRBV2	TGTGCCAGCTCTCCAGGGGTTGACGGGGAGCTGTTTTTT	CASSPGVDGELFF
TRBJ2-6	-	TRBD1	TRBV2	TGTGCCAGCAGACCGGGACAGGGGATCGCTGGGGCCAACGTCCTGACTTTC	CASRPGQGIAGANVLTF
TRBJ2-7	-	TRBD2	TRBV5-1	TGCGCCAGCAGCCTAGGACTAGCGGGAGGGTCGTTACCGGTCTCCTACGAGCAGTACTTC	CASSLGLAGGSLPVSYEQYF
TRBJ1-1	-	-	TRBV14	TGTGCCAGCAGCCAAGCAAAACGCGAGGGGATCGCTGAAGCTTTCTTT	CASSQAKREGIAEAFF
TRBJ1-1	once	-	TRBV6-1	TGTGCCAGCAGAGCTCAGGGAAACACTGAAGCTTTCTTT	CASRAQGNTEAFF
TRBJ1-4	-	TRBD1	TRBV9	TGTGCCAGCAGCGTCCAGGGGGCGCCGGGGGAAAAACTGTTTTTT	CASSVQGAPGEKLFF
TRBJ1-1	-	-	TRBV7-9	TGTGCCAGCAGCCCTCTCAAAGAAGCTTTCTTT	CASSPLKEAFF
TRBJ2-7	-	TRBD1	TRBV7-2	TGTGCCAGCGTCCGGGACAGATTGTACGAGCAGTACTTC	CASVRDRLYEQYF
TRBJ1-1	-	-	TRBV6-6	TGTGCCAGCAGTTATAAAACCGGGGCCTTGAACACTGAAGCTTTCTTT	CASSYKTGALNTEAFF
TRBJ1-4	-	-	TRBV5-1	TGCGCCAGCAGCTTGGCTTTTGGGGGCTGGGAAAAACTGTTTTTT	CASSLAFGGWEKLFF
TRBJ1-5	-	TRBD1	TRBV30	TGTGCCTGGAACAGGGGGCTTGAGGATCAGCCCCAGCATTTT	CAWNRGLEDQPQHF
TRBJ2-5	-	TRBD2	TRBV2	TGTGCCAGCACTGTAGCGGGGTCCCAAGAGACCCAGTACTTC	CASTVAGSQETQYF
TRBJ1-1	-	-	TRBV5-4	TGTGCCAGCAGCTTGGAACAGGGAAGTACTGAAGCTTTCTTT	CASSLEQGSTEAFF
TRBJ1-1	-	-	TRBV7-3	TGTGCCAGCAGCTTAGGTTATAACACTGAAGCTTTCTTT	CASSLGYNTEAFF
TRBJ2-5	-	TRBD1	TRBV19	TGTGCCAGTAGTAACCGACAGGGTGAAGAGACCCAGTACTTC	CASSNRQGEETQYF
TRBJ1-1	-	-	TRBV6-6	TGTGCCAGCAGTTTCACTTTACTGAACACTGAAGCTTTCTTT	CASSFTLLNTEAFF
TRBJ1-5	-	TRBD1	TRBV7-2	TGTGCCAGCAGCTCCGACCGGGACAGAAGCCAGCCCCAGCATTTT	CASSSDRDRSQPQHF
TRBJ1-2	few	-	TRBV19	TGTGCCAGTAGTATTAGGGCTCCTGGCGGCTATGGCTACACCTTC	CASSIRAPGGYGYTF
TRBJ2-7	-	-	TRBV18	TGTGCCAGCTCACCTAGCCGGGACATTGCCTACGAGCAGTACTTC	CASSPSRDIAYEQYF
TRBJ1-5	-	-	TRBV7-2	TGTGCCAGCAGCTTAGCGCTTAGCAATCAGCCCCAGCATTTT	CASSLALSNQPQHF
TRBJ2-1	-	-	TRBV5-4	TGTGCCAGCAGCCAAACGTCCAGCTCCTACAATGAGCAGTTCTTC	CASSQTSSSYNEQFF
TRBJ2-7	-	TRBD2	TRBV7-6	TGTGCCAGCACGTTGGGAGGGCCAAACTACGAGCAGTACTTC	CASTLGGPNYEQYF
TRBJ1-2	-	-	TRBV7-8	TGTGCCAGCAGCTTAGGGCCAGACTACTATGGCTACACCTTC	CASSLGPDYYGYTF
TRBJ1-5	-	-	TRBV6-5	TGTGCCAGCAGCCCTGGGGGGGGAAATCAGCCCCAGCATTTT	CASSPGGGNQPQHF
TRBJ1-1	once	-	TRBV6-5	TGTGCCAGCAGTAGTAGGCTTGCCCGGGGCACTGAAGCTTTCTTT	CASSSRLARGTEAFF
TRBJ1-3	-	-	TRBV9	TGTGCCAGCAGCGTTGGAGGAAACACCATATATTTT	CASSVGGNTIYF
TRBJ2-1	-	TRBD1	TRBV7-9	TGTGCCAGCAGCTTATCCGGGACAGGGGGCTATGAGCAGTTCTTC	CASSLSGTGGYEQFF
TRBJ2-7	-	TRBD2	TRBV5-1	TGCGCCAGCAGCTTTCACTCCGGGACTAGCGACCAGTGGTACTTC	CASSFHSGTSDQWYF
TRBJ2-1	-	TRBD2	TRBV6-5	TGTGCCAGCAGTTTAACTAGCGGGGGGTACAATGAGCAGTTCTTC	CASSLTSGGYNEQFF
TRBJ2-1	-	TRBD2	TRBV29-1	TGCAGCGTTGAAGTTCCCCCTCGCGGGGGGCCCTTTCGGTCCTACAATGAGCAGTTCTTC	CSVEVPPRGGPFRSYNEQFF
TRBJ2-7	-	-	TRBV5-1	TGCGCCAGCAGCTTGGGGGTTCTCGGCGAGCAGTACTTC	CASSLGVLGEQYF